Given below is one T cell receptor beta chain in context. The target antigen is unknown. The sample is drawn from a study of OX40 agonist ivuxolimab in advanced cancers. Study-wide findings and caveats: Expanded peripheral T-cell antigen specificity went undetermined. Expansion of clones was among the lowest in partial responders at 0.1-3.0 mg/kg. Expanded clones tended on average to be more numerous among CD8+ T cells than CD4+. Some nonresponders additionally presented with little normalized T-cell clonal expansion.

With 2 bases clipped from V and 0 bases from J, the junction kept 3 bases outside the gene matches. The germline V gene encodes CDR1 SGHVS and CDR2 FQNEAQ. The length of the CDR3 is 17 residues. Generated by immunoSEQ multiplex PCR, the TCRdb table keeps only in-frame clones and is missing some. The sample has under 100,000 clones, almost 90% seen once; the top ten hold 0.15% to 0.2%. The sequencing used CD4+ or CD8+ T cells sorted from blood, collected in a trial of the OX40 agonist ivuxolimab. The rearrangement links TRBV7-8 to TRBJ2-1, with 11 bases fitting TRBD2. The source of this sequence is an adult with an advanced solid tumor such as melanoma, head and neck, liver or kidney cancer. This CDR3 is CASSLTGLAGSYNEQFF. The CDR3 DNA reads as TGTGCCAGCAGCTTAACTGGACTAGCGGGCTCCTACAATGAGCAGTTCTTC. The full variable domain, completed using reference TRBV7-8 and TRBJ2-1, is GAGVSQSPRYKVAKRGQDVALRCDPISGHVSLFWYQQALGQGPEFLTYFQNEAQLDKSGLPSDRFFAERPEGSVSTLKIQRTQQEDSAVYLCASSLTGLAGSYNEQFFGPGTRLTVL.